This TCR beta chain was captured by sequencing in a study of CD8 T cells in Susac syndrome. With regard to this clonotype: What it binds is not known.

Reverse transcription used about 0.5 to 1 ug RNA and random hexamers. TCRdb called the immunoSEQ multiplex PCR reads again in MiXCR, with one record for every CDR3 protein. The sample lists some 250,000 distinct CDR3 sequences, 90% to 96% occurring once. Overall study findings and caveats: The CD4+ T cell repertoire of patients with Susac syndrome showed no detectable clonal expansion.

The trim removed 1 base at V and 3 bases at J, leaving 4 bases unmatched. CDR1 SGHDT and CDR2 YYEEEE come from the germline V gene. The CDR3 totals 14 residues. What was sequenced was CD4+ T cells from PBMCs. The rearrangement uses TRBV5-6 and TRBJ2-7; 7 bases are shared with TRBD1. This TCR derives from a human donor with Susac syndrome. The CDR3 coding sequence is TGTGCCAGCAGCTTGACAGGGGCAGACTACGAGCAGTACTTC. It is translated as CASSLTGADYEQYF. Together with reference TRBV5-6 and TRBJ2-7, the CDR3 gives the full variable domain: DAGVTQSPTHLIKTRGQQVTLRCSPKSGHDTVSWYQQALGQGPQFIFQYYEEEERQRGNFPDRFSGHQFPNYSSELNVNALLLGDSALYLCASSLTGADYEQYFGPGTRLTVT.